Sequencing of this TCR beta chain was carried out in a study of technical replicates of blood from several donors. Produced via immunoSEQ multiplex PCR; TCRdb's table is partial and in-frame only. The sample lists around 83,000 clones, 85% to 95% occurring once. The CDR3 totals 14 residues. Germline assignment: CDR1 SGHAT and CDR2 FQNNGV. The V end lost 2 bases, the J end lost 4 bases, and 8 bases lay between the germline ends. The chain combines TRBV11-2 with TRBJ2-2; D is unresolved. This clonotype was sampled from a human donor in good health. Sequencing used T cells isolated from PBMCs. This CDR3 reads CASSLISGTGELFF. The DNA for the CDR3 is TGTGCCAGCAGCTTAATTTCGGGCACCGGGGAGCTGTTTTTT.